This TCR beta chain was profiled in a study of neurological immune-mediated disorders. Study observations and caveats: No expanded-clone CDR3 amino acid sequence recurred across subjects, suggesting private TCR-beta repertoires. Multiple sclerosis, the disease with the least TCR clonal expansion, fell below healthy controls, whereas HTLV-1-associated myelopathy showed the most.

Stated time point: technical triplicate 3. The sorted-subset TCR libraries were prepared using some 980,000 CD4+ or CD8+ T cells as the starting material. This clonotype was counted many times. Its antigen remains unidentified. Trimming removed 0 bases at V and 5 bases at J, with 7 bases between. CDR3 length: 12 residues. The germline V gene has CDR1 DFQATT and CDR2 SNEGSKA (reference sequence). TCRdb used MiXCR to reprocess the 5' RACE reads, holding one entry per CDR3 protein. In the table there are nearly 30,000 distinct CDR3 sequences, about a sixth of which are singletons. V is TRBV20-1 and J is TRBJ1-1; D is unresolved. The receptor comes from a female donor with HTLV-1-associated myelopathy (HAM/TSP). The sequencing input was CD4+ T cells from blood. In DNA, the CDR3 is TGCAGTGCTAGAGAGGAGGAGACTGAAGCTTTCTTT. It specifies CSAREEETEAFF.